The 9 T cell receptor beta chains in this list originate from one sample, sequenced in a study of control samples from healthy donors and cancer patients (dated by TCRdb to 2018 to 2021). Library prep was done by the immunoSEQ multiplex PCR assay. As stored in TCRdb, this immuneACCESS dataset retains in-frame rearrangements with V and J assigned. A fraction of the clones does not appear; measured against another copy, unresolved V genes explain less than half of the discrepancy, and the remainder lacks a known reason. This sample lists under 130,000 clones; roughly 80% were detected once. The ten largest account for roughly 13% of the sample. Sequencing used blood. The origin of the receptors is a woman aged 45-65 years in good health.

V usage is TRBV20-1 and J usage is TRBJ2-7; D possibly uses TRBD1 or TRBD2 (6 bases each). Per germline, CDR1 DFQATT and CDR2 SNEGSKA (reference sequence). Deletions cut 3 bases from V and 0 bases from J, with 12 bases between. The CDR3 is made up of 14 amino acids. CDR3 region: CSASNRGRSYEQYF. CDR3 bases: TGCAGTGCTAGTAACCGGGGGCGCTCCTACGAGCAGTACTTC.

In this sample, this clone turned up a few times. The chain links TRBV19 to TRBJ1-6; D is unresolved. Germline CDR1 is LNHDA and CDR2 is SQIVND (reference sequence). V was cut by 9 bases and J by 0 bases, with 9 bases left in between. This CDR3 has 14 residues. The CDR3 bases are TGTGCCAGCCGTCTGAGCTCCTATAATTCACCCCTCCACTTT. It yields the protein CASRLSSYNSPLHF.

V gene TRBV3-1 (or the pseudogene TRBV3-2) combines with J gene TRBJ2-7; 8 bases line up with TRBD1. V lost 2 bases, J lost 4 bases, and 10 bases stayed unmatched. The CDR3 spans 16 residues. Germline V gene lookup returns CDR1 LGHDT and CDR2 YNNKEL (reference sequence). The CDR3 DNA reads as TGTGCCAGCAGCCAAAACAGGGGGTTAGCGATTTACGAGCAGTACTTC. It specifies CASSQNRGLAIYEQYF.

This chain connects TRBV4-2 to TRBJ2-1, with 8 bases identical to TRBD1. The germline V gene has CDR1 LGHNA and CDR2 YNFKEQ. Trimming at V came to 0 bases and at J to 4 bases, leaving 8 bases not matched to a gene. There are 17 residues in the CDR3. The CDR3 nucleotides are TGTGCCAGCAGCCAAGATGGGTCCAGGGGGCGATACAATGAGCAGTTCTTC. Translated: CASSQDGSRGRYNEQFF.

This chain uses TRBV10-3 with TRBJ1-2; D perhaps matches TRBD1 (6 bases). Per germline, CDR1 ENHRY and CDR2 SYGVKD. CDR3 length equals 13 residues. Trimming left V 7 bases short and J 2 bases short, with 11 bases between. This CDR3 reads CAITSTGNYGYTF. DNA for the CDR3: TGTGCCATCACTTCGACAGGCAACTATGGCTACACCTTC.

The count of this clone is one. This rearrangement joins TRBV23-1 to TRBJ2-1; the D call may be TRBD1 or TRBD2 (5 bases each). TRBV23-1 is designated an ORF whose function remains uncertain. The CDR3 loop spans 15 amino acids. The V and J ends lost 1 base and 7 bases respectively, with 14 bases between them. The CDR3 DNA sequence: TGCGCCAGCAGTCAATGGGACCTTAGTTGGAATGAGCAGTTCTTC. Amino acids: CASSQWDLSWNEQFF.

This clone was counted once. The V gene is TRBV7-2, the J gene TRBJ2-5; tentatively, D is TRBD2 (7 bases). This CDR3 comprises 14 residues. Per the germline V gene, CDR1 is SGHTA and CDR2 is FQGNSA. V dropped 5 bases and J dropped 4 bases, with 14 bases sitting between them. The CDR3 region has the DNA TGTGCCAGCAGCCCCCGGGGGGCGGGAGAGACCCAGTACTTC. This gives the protein CASSPRGAGETQYF.

The rearrangement links TRBV11-3 to TRBJ2-7, with D uncertain. V shed 5 bases and J shed 4 bases, with 9 bases lying between them. The germline V gene has CDR1 SGHNT and CDR2 YENEEA. The length of the CDR3 is 12 residues. CDR3 DNA sequence: TGTGCCAGCAGCCGTGAGGCTTACGAGCAGTACTTC. Amino acid sequence: CASSREAYEQYF.

The rearrangement uses TRBV4-3 and TRBJ2-5, with D uncertain. V lost 1 base and J lost 4, with 7 bases in between. The CDR3 is 13 residues long. CDR1 is LGHNA, CDR2 YSLEER, per germline. CDR3 amino acids: CASSQVDGETQYF. CDR3 coding DNA: TGCGCCAGCAGCCAAGTCGATGGAGAGACCCAGTACTTC.